The 27 T cell receptor beta chains given below trace back to one sample, sequenced in a study of blood T cell repertoires in COVID-19. The table came from immunoSEQ multiplex PCR; TCRdb's copy has only in-frame clones and leaves some out. The table includes 150,000 to 200,000 clones, 80% to 85% detected once. Sequencing used peripheral blood. The receptors were gathered from a human donor with acute or convalescent COVID-19. The donor label of this sample is uncertain.

The rearrangement uses TRBV18 and TRBJ2-2; 10 nucleotides agree with TRBD2. CDR1 is KGHSH, CDR2 LQKENI, per germline. This CDR3 spans 17 amino acids. Trimming removed 6 bases from V and 5 bases from J; junction bases left unmatched: 12. The CDR3 is CASSPVGLAEGTGELFF. For the CDR3, the DNA is TGTGCCAGCTCCCCAGTAGGACTAGCGGAGGGGACCGGGGAGCTGTTTTTT.

The chain joins TRBV25-1 to TRBJ1-4, with TRBD1 matching over 9 bases. The CDR3 covers 16 residues. Germline-derived CDR1 and CDR2 are MGHDK and SYGVNS. V shed 0 bases, J shed 8 bases, and the junction held 7 bases outside the gene matches. The CDR3 nucleotides read TGTGCCAGCAGTGAATACCCTACAGGGGGCGGCGAAAAACTGTTTTTT. It encodes CASSEYPTGGGEKLFF.

This chain joins TRBV28 and TRBJ2-3; possible D gene TRBD2, 6 bases. The CDR3 runs 16 residues. The germline V gene has CDR1 MDHEN and CDR2 SYDVKM. V shed 1 base and J shed 8 bases, with 19 bases lying between them. As DNA, the CDR3 is TGTGCCAGCAGTTTATATGACCAGGGAGGAATGGGTACGCAGTATTTT. It encodes CASSLYDQGGMGTQYF. Supplemented by reference TRBV28 and TRBJ2-3, the full variable domain reads DVKVTQSSRYLVKRTGEKVFLECVQDMDHENMFWYRQDPGLGLRLIYFSYDVKMKEKGDIPEGYSVSREKKERFSLILESASTNQTSMYLCASSLYDQGGMGTQYFGPGTRLTVL.

The count of this clone is one. This rearrangement joins TRBV6-5 to TRBJ2-2, with D possibly matching TRBD1 (6 bases). The CDR3 runs 15 residues. Trimming took 6 bases from V and 2 from J, leaving 13 bases between them. Germline V gene sequence: CDR1 MNHEY, CDR2 SVGAGI. CDR3 nucleotide sequence: TGTGCCAGCAGAGAGACAGGCCGAAACACCGGGGAGCTGTTTTTT. Its protein product is CASRETGRNTGELFF.

The rearrangement links TRBV11-2 to TRBJ2-1; TRBD2 is a possible D gene (6 bases). CDR3 length: 14 residues. Trimming removed 5 bases at V and 12 bases at J, with 20 bases between. CDR1 is SGHAT, CDR2 FQNNGV, per germline. The CDR3 DNA follows: TGTGCCAGCAGCCGGGCACTCGCGGGATCATCGCAGTTCTTC. Translated: CASSRALAGSSQFF.

The chain links TRBV12-3 or TRBV12-4 to TRBJ1-5, with a tentative D call TRBD1 (5 bases). V was clipped by 7 bases and J by 7 bases, with 11 bases between them. This CDR3 contains 12 residues. CDR3 in DNA: TGTGCCAGCAATCGGCCAGGGCAGCCCCAGCATTTT. It specifies CASNRPGQPQHF.

The chain employs TRBV15 and TRBJ2-7; D call uncertain. The V and J ends lost 1 base and 6 bases respectively, with 13 bases between them. The CDR3 runs 14 residues. Germline assignment: CDR1 LNHNV and CDR2 YYDKDF (reference sequence). Here the CDR3 reads CATSRVTLTGEQYF. CDR3 sequence (DNA): TGTGCCACCAGCAGAGTCACCTTGACGGGCGAGCAGTACTTC.

The rearrangement uses TRBV18 and TRBJ2-1; 8 nucleotides agree with TRBD1. The CDR3 has 16 amino acids. Germline CDR1 is KGHSH and CDR2 is LQKENI. V lost 4 bases and J lost 7; bases outside the gene matches: 12. CDR3 residues: CASSHTGGEGLNEQFF. The CDR3 region has the DNA TGTGCCAGCTCACATACAGGGGGTGAGGGGTTGAATGAGCAGTTCTTC.

The chain employs TRBV6-5 and TRBJ2-3; TRBD1 aligns across 9 bases. CDR3 length: 15 residues. Losses at the gene ends were 5 bases for V and 4 bases for J; bases not matched to a gene: 7. CDR1 is MNHEY, CDR2 SVGAGI, per germline. CDR3 DNA sequence: TGTGCCAGCAGTCCCGGACAGGGGAGAGCAGATACGCAGTATTTT. Its protein product is CASSPGQGRADTQYF.

This chain connects TRBV7-6 to TRBJ1-2; D possibly corresponds to TRBD1 (6 bases). The germline V and J ends were trimmed by 1 base and 4 bases, with 16 bases remaining between them. Germline lookup yields CDR1 SGHVS and CDR2 FNYEAQ. The CDR3 is 16 amino acids. The CDR3 sequence: CASSLGGTGKLYGYTF. CDR3 DNA sequence: TGTGCCAGCAGCTTAGGCGGTACAGGGAAGCTCTATGGCTACACCTTC.

This chain connects TRBV15 to TRBJ2-5; TRBD1 might be the D (6 bases). Trimming took 3 bases from V and 5 from J, leaving 7 bases between them. Looked up from germline, CDR1 is LNHNV and CDR2 is YYDKDF (reference sequence). The CDR3 has 12 residues. DNA for the CDR3: TGTGCCACCAGCAGGAGGGGGGAGACCCAGTACTTC. This codes for CATSRRGETQYF.

The gene calls are TRBV4-2 and TRBJ2-1, with 7 bases matching TRBD2. The V gene's germline CDR1 is LGHNA and CDR2 YNFKEQ. The CDR3 is made up of 15 amino acids. Trimming removed 2 bases from V and 9 bases from J; junction bases left unmatched: 10. This CDR3 reads CASSQLVGGFVEQFF. DNA for the CDR3: TGTGCCAGCAGCCAATTAGTCGGGGGGTTTGTTGAGCAGTTCTTC.

The gene calls are TRBV9 and TRBJ1-1; 8 bases align to TRBD1. Trimming at V came to 4 bases and at J to 9 bases, leaving 11 bases not matched to a gene. Germline V gene sequence: CDR1 SGDLS, CDR2 YYNGEE. The CDR3 contains 14 residues. This chain's CDR3 is CASSPHQRQGQAFF. The CDR3 nucleotides are TGTGCCAGCAGCCCGCACCAGCGACAGGGGCAAGCTTTCTTT. Looking up the rest from reference TRBV9 and TRBJ1-1 gives the full variable domain: DSGVTQTPKHLITATGQRVTLRCSPRSGDLSVYWYQQSLDQGLQFLIQYYNGEERAKGNILERFSAQQFPDLHSELNLSSLELGDSALYFCASSPHQRQGQAFFGQGTRLTVV.

The sample holds one count of this clone. This rearrangement joins TRBV9 to TRBJ1-1; 9 bases are a match to TRBD1. The CDR3 spans 15 residues. With V trimmed by 4 bases and J by 5 bases, 9 bases remained unmatched. The germline V gene has CDR1 SGDLS and CDR2 YYNGEE. The CDR3 nucleotides are TGTGCCAGCAGCTTGATACAGGGGGCTGGGACTGAAGCTTTCTTT. Translating it yields CASSLIQGAGTEAFF.

The gene calls are TRBV11-2 and TRBJ1-5, with D unclear. V was clipped by 4 bases and J by 3 bases, with 10 bases between them. Germline CDR1 is SGHAT and CDR2 is FQNNGV. The CDR3 totals 14 residues. CDR3 sequence reads: CASSSAGSNQPQHF. CDR3 DNA sequence: TGTGCCAGCAGCTCCGCGGGGTCCAATCAGCCCCAGCATTTT.

The chain has TRBV7-9 and TRBJ2-3, with unresolved D. The CDR3 spans 14 residues. CDR1 SEHNR and CDR2 FQNEAQ come from the germline V gene (reference sequence). V lost 1 base and J 1 base, leaving 6 bases between the germline ends. Here the CDR3 DNA reads TGTGCCAGCAGCTTAGTGGCAGGCACAGATACGCAGTATTTT. Protein sequence: CASSLVAGTDTQYF. Full variable domain (missing parts from reference TRBV7-9 and TRBJ2-3): DTGVSQNPRHKITKRGQNVTFRCDPISEHNRLYWYRQTLGQGPEFLTYFQNEAQLEKSRLLSDRFSAERPKGSFSTLEIQRTEQGDSAMYLCASSLVAGTDTQYFGPGTRLTVL.

The chain employs TRBV2 and TRBJ1-2; 9 bases are a match to TRBD1. The J segment lost 8 bases and the V segment lost 2 bases, leaving 3 bases of the junction unmatched. The CDR3 consists of 13 residues. Germline CDR1 SNHLY, CDR2 FYNNEI. This CDR3 is CASSERDREGYTF. The CDR3 nucleotides read TGTGCCAGCAGTGAAAGGGACAGGGAAGGCTACACCTTC.

The rearrangement uses TRBV5-1 and TRBJ2-1, with 9 bases aligning to TRBD1. From germline, CDR1 is SGHRS and CDR2 YFSETQ. There are 13 residues in the CDR3. Trimming cost V 4 bases and J 6 bases; bases outside gene matches: 2. CDR3 sequence (DNA): TGCGCCAGCAGCCGGGGACAGGGCAATGAGCAGTTCTTC. Translated: CASSRGQGNEQFF.

The chain joins TRBV5-1 to TRBJ2-4; D is perhaps TRBD2 (6 bases). CDR3 length equals 14 residues. Trimming stripped 3 bases from V and 3 bases from J, with 10 bases between. In germline, CDR1 is SGHRS, CDR2 YFSETQ. CDR3 loop: CASSWGVDKNIQYF. DNA of the CDR3: TGCGCCAGCAGCTGGGGGGTTGACAAAAACATTCAGTACTTC.

V and J are TRBV7-2 and TRBJ2-7, with 9 nucleotides matching TRBD2. This CDR3 comprises 14 residues. CDR1 is SGHTA, CDR2 FQGNSA, per germline. The ends lost 3 bases at V and 1 base at J; junction bases unmatched: 1. The CDR3 spells CASSLTSGSYEQYF. Written as DNA, the CDR3 is TGTGCCAGCAGCTTGACTAGCGGATCCTACGAGCAGTACTTC.

This sequence joins TRBV29-1 and TRBJ1-2; TRBD1 matches at 9 bases. The CDR3 loop spans 13 amino acids. Trimming cost V 3 bases and J 6 bases; bases outside gene matches: 5. Germline V CDR1 and CDR2: SQVTM, ANQGSEA. CDR3 residues: CSVDKGQGNGYTF. CDR3 nucleotides: TGCAGCGTTGACAAGGGACAGGGTAATGGCTACACCTTC.

This chain uses TRBV5-1 with TRBJ2-3; 8 bases are shared with TRBD2. The CDR3 length is 16 residues. Trimming removed 5 bases from V and 1 base from J; junction bases left unmatched: 9. The germline V gene has CDR1 SGHRS and CDR2 YFSETQ. The CDR3 bases are TGCGCCAGCAGTTACTTAGCGGGATCGGGCACAGATACGCAGTATTTT. It encodes CASSYLAGSGTDTQYF.

The chain joins TRBV19 to TRBJ2-5; D not resolved. Trimming left V 2 bases short and J 2 bases short, with 6 bases between. Germline V gene lookup returns CDR1 LNHDA and CDR2 SQIVND (reference sequence). The CDR3 is 13 amino acids. The CDR3 DNA sequence: TGTGCCAGTAGTATAAGCTCACAAGAGACCCAGTACTTC. It is translated as CASSISSQETQYF.

Notes on this clone: The junction differs from germline at one of its ends, possibly a read error. The chain links TRBV5-3 to TRBJ2-5; 9 bases agree with TRBD2. TRBV5-3 is marked as an open reading frame, function uncertain. The CDR3 totals 19 residues. The CDR3: CARNLGSGGPFPPQETQYF. The CDR3 DNA reads TGTGCCAGAAACTTGGGAAGCGGGGGGCCTTTCCCTCCTCAAGAGACCCAGTACTTC.

The chain has TRBV5-1 and TRBJ1-1; TRBD1 matches 7 bases. CDR1 and CDR2 from the germline V gene are SGHRS and YFSETQ. Trimming took 2 bases from V and 0 from J; bases not matched to a gene: 4. The CDR3 runs 15 residues. The chain's CDR3 is CASSLETGLNTEAFF. The CDR3 DNA follows: TGCGCCAGCAGCTTAGAGACAGGGCTGAACACTGAAGCTTTCTTT.

This clone was recorded once. The V gene is TRBV18, the J gene TRBJ2-7, with 11 nucleotides matching TRBD1. Germline V gene data show CDR1 as KGHSH and CDR2 as LQKENI. The ends lost 7 bases at V and 6 bases at J; junction bases unmatched: 17. The CDR3 has 17 residues. CDR3 in DNA: TGTGCCAGCTTTAACCCTACCCGAGGACAGGGGGCCTTCGAGCAGTACTTC. It encodes CASFNPTRGQGAFEQYF. The variable domain in full, completed from reference TRBV18 and TRBJ2-7, reads NAGVMQNPRHLVRRRGQEARLRCSPMKGHSHVYWYRQLPEEGLKFMVYLQKENIIDESGMPKERFSAEFPKEGPSILRIQQVVRGDSAAYFCASFNPTRGQGAFEQYFGPGTRLTVT.

V is TRBV19 and J is TRBJ2-3, with a possible D match to TRBD1 (5 bases). The germline gives CDR1 LNHDA, CDR2 SQIVND (reference sequence). The length of the CDR3 is 12 residues. The V end was cut by 3 bases, the J end by 6 bases, with 7 bases between. CDR3 DNA: TGTGCCAGTAGTATGGGGCCCGATACGCAGTATTTT. Amino acid sequence: CASSMGPDTQYF.